The present entry profiles one T cell receptor beta chain with its context. Its cognate antigen is unknown. Clones were sequenced by immunoSEQ multiplex PCR, and TCRdb holds only the in-frame ones, with some missing. Here the sample spans about 350,000 clones, about 92% being singletons. The sample comes from a study of Ad26.COV2.S vaccination and SARS-CoV-2 variants. This CDR3 contains 19 residues. CDR1 WNHNN and CDR2 SYGVQD come from the germline V gene (reference sequence). With 5 bases clipped from V and 4 bases from J, the junction kept 15 bases outside the gene matches. Points from the study as a whole: Placebo recipients trailed vaccine recipients in spike-specific TCR breadth. People who got the vaccine or the placebo had similar non-spike TCR breadth.

The sample was peripheral blood, taken after recovery from COVID-19. The clonotype comes from a human donor who had recovered from COVID-19. The V gene is TRBV10-1, the J gene TRBJ2-1, with 12 bases fitting TRBD2. CDR3 sequence: CASSHWPGLAGSNYNEQFF. In nucleotides, the CDR3 is TGCGCCAGCAGTCACTGGCCGGGACTAGCGGGTTCTAATTACAATGAGCAGTTCTTC.